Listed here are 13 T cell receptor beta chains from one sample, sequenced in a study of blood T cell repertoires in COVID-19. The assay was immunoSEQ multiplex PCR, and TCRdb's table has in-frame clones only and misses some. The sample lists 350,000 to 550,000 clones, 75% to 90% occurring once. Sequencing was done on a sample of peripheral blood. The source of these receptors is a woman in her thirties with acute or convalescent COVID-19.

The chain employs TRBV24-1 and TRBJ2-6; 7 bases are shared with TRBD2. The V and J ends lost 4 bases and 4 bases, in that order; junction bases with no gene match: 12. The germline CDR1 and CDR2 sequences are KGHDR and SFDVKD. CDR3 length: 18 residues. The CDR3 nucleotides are TGTGCCACCAGTGACCCCGGACACGGACTAGGAGGGGCCAACGTCCTGACTTTC. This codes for CATSDPGHGLGGANVLTF.

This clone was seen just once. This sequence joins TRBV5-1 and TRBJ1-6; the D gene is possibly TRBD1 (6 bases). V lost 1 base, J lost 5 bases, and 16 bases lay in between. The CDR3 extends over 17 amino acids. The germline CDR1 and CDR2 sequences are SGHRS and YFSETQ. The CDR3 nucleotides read TGCGCCAGCAGCTTGTGGGGGCCGTCAGTAGATAATTCACCCCTCCACTTT. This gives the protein CASSLWGPSVDNSPLHF.

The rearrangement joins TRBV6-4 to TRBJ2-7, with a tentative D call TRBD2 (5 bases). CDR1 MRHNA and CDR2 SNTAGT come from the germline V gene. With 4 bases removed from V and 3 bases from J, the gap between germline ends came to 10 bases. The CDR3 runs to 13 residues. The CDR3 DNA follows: TGTGCCAGCAGTGCGGGGTTAGGCTACGAGCAGTACTTC. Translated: CASSAGLGYEQYF.

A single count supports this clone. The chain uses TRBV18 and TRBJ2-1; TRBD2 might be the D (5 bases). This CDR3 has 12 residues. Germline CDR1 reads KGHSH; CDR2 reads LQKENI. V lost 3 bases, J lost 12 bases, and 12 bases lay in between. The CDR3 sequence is CASSPQWGAQFF. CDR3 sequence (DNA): TGTGCCAGCTCACCTCAGTGGGGAGCGCAGTTCTTC.

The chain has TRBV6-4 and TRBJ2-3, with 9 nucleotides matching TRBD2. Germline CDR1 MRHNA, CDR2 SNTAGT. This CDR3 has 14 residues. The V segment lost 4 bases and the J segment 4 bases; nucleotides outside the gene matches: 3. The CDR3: CASSVGLAADTQYF. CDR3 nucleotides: TGTGCCAGCAGTGTGGGACTAGCTGCAGATACGCAGTATTTT.

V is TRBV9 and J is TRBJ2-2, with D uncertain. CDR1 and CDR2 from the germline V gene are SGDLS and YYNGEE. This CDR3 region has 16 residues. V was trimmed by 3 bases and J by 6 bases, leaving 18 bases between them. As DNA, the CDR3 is TGTGCCAGCAGCGCTGAGGATCCTCCCTTGGCCGGGGAGCTGTTTTTT. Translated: CASSAEDPPLAGELFF.

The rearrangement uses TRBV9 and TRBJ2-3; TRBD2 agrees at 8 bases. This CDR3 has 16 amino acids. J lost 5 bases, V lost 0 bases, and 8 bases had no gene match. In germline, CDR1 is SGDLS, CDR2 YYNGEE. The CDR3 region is CASSVGGAGVGDTQYF. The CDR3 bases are TGTGCCAGCAGCGTAGGTGGAGCGGGGGTAGGAGATACGCAGTATTTT.

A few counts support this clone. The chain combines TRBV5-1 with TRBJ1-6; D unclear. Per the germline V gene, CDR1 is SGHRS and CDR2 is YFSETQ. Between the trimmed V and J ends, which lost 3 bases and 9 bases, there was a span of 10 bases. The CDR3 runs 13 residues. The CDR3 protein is CASSSIGGSPLHF. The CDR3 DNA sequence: TGCGCCAGCAGCTCCATTGGCGGTTCACCCCTCCACTTT.

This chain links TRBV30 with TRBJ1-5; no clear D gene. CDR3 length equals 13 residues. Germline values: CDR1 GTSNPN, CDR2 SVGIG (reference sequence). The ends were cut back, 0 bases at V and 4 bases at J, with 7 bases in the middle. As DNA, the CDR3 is TGTGCCTGGAGTGTAGGGAGAAATCAGCCCCAGCATTTT. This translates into CAWSVGRNQPQHF.

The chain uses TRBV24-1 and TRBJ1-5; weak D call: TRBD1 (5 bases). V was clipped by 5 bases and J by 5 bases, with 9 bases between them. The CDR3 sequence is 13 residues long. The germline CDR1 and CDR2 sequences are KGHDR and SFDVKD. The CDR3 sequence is CATSGSQDQPQHF. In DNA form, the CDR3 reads TGTGCCACCAGTGGCTCACAGGATCAGCCCCAGCATTTT.

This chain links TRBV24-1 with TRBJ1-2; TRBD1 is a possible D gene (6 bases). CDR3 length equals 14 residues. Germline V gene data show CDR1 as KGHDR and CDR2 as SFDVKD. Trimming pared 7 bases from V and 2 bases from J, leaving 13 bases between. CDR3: CATRGSGGNYGYTF. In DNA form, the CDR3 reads TGTGCCACCAGGGGATCGGGGGGCAACTATGGCTACACCTTC.

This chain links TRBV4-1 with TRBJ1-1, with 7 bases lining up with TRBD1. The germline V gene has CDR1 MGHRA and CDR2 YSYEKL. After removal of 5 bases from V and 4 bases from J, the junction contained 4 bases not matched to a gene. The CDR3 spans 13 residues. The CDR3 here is CASSINRGTEAFF. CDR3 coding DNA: TGCGCCAGCAGCATAAACAGGGGCACTGAAGCTTTCTTT.

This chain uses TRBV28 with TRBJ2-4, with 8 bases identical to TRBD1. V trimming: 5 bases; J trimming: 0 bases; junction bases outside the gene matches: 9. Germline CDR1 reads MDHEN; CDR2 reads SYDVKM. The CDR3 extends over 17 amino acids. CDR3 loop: CASSDRDRLLAKNIQYF. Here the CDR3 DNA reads TGTGCCAGCAGTGATCGGGACAGGCTGCTAGCCAAAAACATTCAGTACTTC.